This T cell receptor (beta chain) appears in the sequencing data of a study of cytomegalovirus exposure and HLA in healthy donors. Study-wide results and caveats: A classifier reportedly called cytomegalovirus status with high sensitivity and specificity. Within the 90 to 150 validation repertoires, first-cohort TCR clusters tended to co-occur, according to a later analysis.

Points on this clone: Its antigen is undetermined.

Generated by immunoSEQ multiplex PCR, the TCRdb table keeps only in-frame clones and is missing some. This repertoire shows about 120,000 clones, roughly 84% found once; its top ten account for 2.1%. CDR1 is GTSNPN, CDR2 SVGIG, per germline (reference sequence). The CDR3 contains 12 residues. Trimming pared 0 bases from V and 9 bases from J, leaving 9 bases between. The donors formed part of the 120-subject validation cohort, distinct from the roughly 700-subject first cohort. The J gene is TRBJ1-3, the V gene TRBV30; unclear D gene. The receptor was isolated from a woman aged 25 to 39 in good health and CMV-seronegative. Sequencing input: PBMCs. CDR3 DNA sequence: TGTGCCTGGAGTGTACTGGGAGTCACCATATATTTT. This encodes CAWSVLGVTIYF.